This TCR beta chain originates from a study of cytomegalovirus exposure and HLA in healthy donors. V lost 6 bases, J lost 2 bases, and 13 bases lay in between. Per germline, CDR1 ENHRY and CDR2 SYGVKD. The CDR3 is 14 amino acids. Study results and limitations: Within the data, a cluster of highly shared sequence variants was likely a sequencing artifact. It was reported that the classifier diagnosed cytomegalovirus status with high specificity and sensitivity in both the original and validation cohorts. The study found most TCR sequences rare, yet found some public TCRs in many donors.

It was with 60 Vbeta and 13 Jbeta primers that the PCR ran. The method was immunoSEQ multiplex PCR; TCRdb's version includes in-frame clones alone and lacks a portion of them. This table has more than 150,000 clones, around three quarters appearing once. Comments on this clone: No antigen is known for it.

The V call is TRBV10-3, the J call TRBJ1-1, with a weak D call TRBD1 (6 bases). This receptor was taken from a woman aged 25 to 39 in good health and CMV-seronegative. Specimen: PBMCs. Written as DNA, the CDR3 is TGTGCCATCAGCCCTAGGGGGTTTAACACTGAAGCTTTCTTT. It codes for CAISPRGFNTEAFF.